The clone carrying this T cell receptor (beta chain) appeared many times. Its antigen is currently unknown. The data originate from a study of CD8 T cells in ankylosing spondylitis. Study-level points and caveats: According to the report, clones linked to the disease were significantly enriched in matched synovial fluid samples taken from ankylosing spondylitis patients. Disease-associated clonotypes exhibited CD8+ identity and were relatively infrequent in peripheral blood. What seemed typical of ankylosing spondylitis blood was a TCR beta motif built from eight highly homologous variants.

Germline V gene lookup returns CDR1 SEHNR and CDR2 FQNEAQ (reference sequence). The CDR3 length is 15 residues. Trimming removed 4 bases from V and 2 bases from J, with 14 bases in between. As the method for making TCR beta libraries, quantitative 5'-RACE with molecular barcodes was used. TCRdb used MiXCR to reprocess the 5' RACE reads, holding one entry per CDR3 protein. The sample yields fewer than 550,000 distinct CDR3 sequences, over 4% seen once. The chain carries TRBV7-9 and TRBJ1-1, with a tentative D call TRBD1 (5 bases). This clonotype originated in a male donor with ankylosing spondylitis. The sample consisted of blood, either unsorted or a sorted T cell fraction (not recorded which). The CDR3 reads CASSSWDASNTEAFF. In nucleotides, the CDR3 is TGTGCCAGCAGCTCCTGGGACGCCTCCAACACTGAAGCTTTCTTT.